These 12 T cell receptor beta chains share one sample of origin, sequenced in a study of tumor-infiltrating lymphocytes in primary liver carcinoma (dated by TCRdb to 2016 to 2017). Without any cell sorting, total RNA and DNA were co-extracted from approximately 22-30 mg of bulk tissue using the AllPrep DNA/RNA mini kit. The sequencer listed for this sample is Illumina HiSeq 2500. Using a constant-region primer and ProtoScript II reverse transcriptase, TCRbeta-specific cDNA was reverse-transcribed from approximately 500 ng total RNA. Construction of the TCRbeta libraries relied on three nested rounds of multiplex PCR, following a slightly modified ARM-PCR procedure. Multiplex TRBV1-TRBV30 forward primers and a Cbeta reverse primer were used in the first two PCR rounds, each of which was run for approximately 9 cycles. TCRdb took the public reads, trimmed them with fastp at Q25, ran MiXCR for clone calling and kept in-frame beta chains. Identical CDR3 proteins give one entry, which carries the most common genes and DNA. The sample table holds 47,000 or so distinct CDR3 sequences, of which about 73% were seen once. The top ten clones comprise 20% to 30% of the sample.

The sequenced sample was liver tumor tissue from sampling region 3. The intended sense of this specimen's cell subset or site label: tumor region T3, left-lateral pole. All receptors come from a man between 40 and 49 years old with primary liver carcinoma and hepatitis B virus infection.

Regarding this clonotype: In this CDR3 the conserved last residue, phenylalanine or tryptophan, is missing, so a read error is likely. The V gene is TRBV4-2, the J gene TRBJ2-6; D is ambiguous. The CDR3 covers 19 residues. Germline V gives CDR1 LGHNA, CDR2 YNFKEQ. Trimming took off 0 bases at V and 4 bases at J, with 19 bases between the two ends. In nucleotides, the CDR3 is TGTGCCAGCAGCCAAGAGTGGGCGACTGCCATCTTCGGGGCCAACGTCCTGACTCTC. Encoded protein: CASSQEWATAIFGANVLTL.

About this clonotype: One junction end does not reproduce the germline sequence, and a read error may be involved. V gene TRBV4-2 combines with J gene TRBJ1-1; D unresolved. The germline V gene has CDR1 LGHNA and CDR2 YNFKEQ. The CDR3 is 17 amino acids. The CDR3 DNA reads as TGTGCCAGCAGTCAAGATCACGGCATGGCATTGAACACTGAAGCTTTCTTT. Its protein is CASSQDHGMALNTEAFF.

As concerns this clonotype: A clone one base away is much larger, so this may be a read error. Lacking the conserved final phenylalanine or tryptophan, this CDR3 likely reflects a read error. The chain combines TRBV30 with TRBJ2-1; 7 nucleotides agree with TRBD1. The junction had 2 bases not matched to a gene; V was cut back by 3 bases and J by 0 bases. CDR3 size: 14 residues. Germline loops: CDR1 GTSNPN, CDR2 SVGIG (reference sequence). The CDR3 sequence is CAWRGQSSYNEQFL. The DNA for the CDR3 is TGTGCCTGGAGGGGACAGAGCTCCTACAATGAGCAGTTCTTA.

As regards this clonotype: The conserved phenylalanine or tryptophan normally closing the CDR3 is absent here, so this likely arose from a read error. DNA for the CDR3: TGTGCCGGTGAGTGGTACTCCTACAATGAACAGTTCTCC. Its translation is CAGEWYSYNEQFS. V usage is TRBV5-4 and J usage is TRBJ2-1; D is uncertain. Germline values: CDR1 SGHNT, CDR2 YYREEE (reference sequence). The CDR3 contains 13 residues.

This clonotype showed up just once. The rearrangement uses TRBV14 and TRBJ1-4, with D tentatively TRBD1 (6 bases). CDR3 length: 15 residues. Between the trimmed V and J ends, which lost 4 bases and 16 bases, there was a span of 25 bases. CDR1 SGHDN and CDR2 FVKESK come from the germline V gene. The DNA for the CDR3 is TGTGCCAGCAGCCTACTCGGGACAACTAATGAAAAGCCGTTTTTT. Translating it yields CASSLLGTTNEKPFF.

This chain links TRBV6-1 with TRBJ1-1; TRBD1 might be the D (5 bases). Germline lookup yields CDR1 MNHNS and CDR2 SASEGT. With 6 bases removed from V and 11 bases from J, the gap between germline ends came to 16 bases. CDR3 length: 12 residues. DNA for the CDR3: TGTGCCAGCAGCCTCCTTTTCAGGGCGGCTTTCTTT. Translating it yields CASSLLFRAAFF.

A note on this clonotype: One junction end disagrees with the germline gene, perhaps due to a read error. The V call is TRBV29-1, the J call TRBJ2-1, with D perhaps TRBD2 (6 bases). Germline CDR1 is SQVTM and CDR2 is ANQGSEA. There are 13 residues in the CDR3. The CDR3 protein is CSVVRRANSEQLF. CDR3 DNA: TGCAGCGTTGTTAGGAGGGCGAATAGTGAGCAGCTCTTC.

This clonotype was seen just once. The rearrangement joins TRBV6-1 to TRBJ2-3; TRBD1 might be the D (6 bases). Trimming took 10 bases from V and 6 from J, leaving 17 bases between them. This CDR3 spans 13 amino acids. Germline CDR1 MNHNS, CDR2 SASEGT. CDR3 DNA sequence: TGTGCCATCAGATACAGGGTCCACGATACGCAGTATTTT. Translated: CAIRYRVHDTQYF.

By share of the sample, this clonotype is medium-sized. The chain is built from TRBV4-1 and TRBJ1-2; D is perhaps TRBD1 (6 bases). The V gene's germline CDR1 is MGHRA and CDR2 YSYEKL. V was cut by 4 bases and J by 8 bases, with 17 bases left in between. The CDR3 loop spans 14 amino acids. This chain's CDR3 is CASSLTQGIEGYTF. DNA of the CDR3: TGCGCCAGCAGCCTAACCCAGGGGATTGAGGGCTACACCTTC.

A word on this clonotype: Since the CDR3 does not end with the conserved phenylalanine or tryptophan, this likely comes from a read error. This chain uses TRBV19 with TRBJ2-2; D perhaps matches TRBD1 (5 bases). Germline loops: CDR1 LNHDA, CDR2 SQIVND (reference sequence). The CDR3 length is 15 residues. For the CDR3, the DNA is TGTGCCAGTACCTACTCAGGGAAGAACACAGGGGAGCTGTTTTTG. Protein: CASTYSGKNTGELFL.

As concerns this clonotype: The junction does not match germline at one end; this may be a read error. This chain uses TRBV11-2 with TRBJ2-1; a weak D match, TRBD2 (5 bases). Germline assignment: CDR1 SGHAT and CDR2 FQNNGV. This CDR3 comprises 12 residues. The DNA of the CDR3 is TGTACCAGCAGCTTAGTCGGGAATTTGCAGTTCTTC. It encodes CTSSLVGNLQFF.

Remarks on this clonotype: It is likely a read error, because the conserved phenylalanine at the end of the CDR3 is missing. This chain links TRBV5-1 with TRBJ2-2; D may be TRBD2 (6 bases). This CDR3 spans 16 amino acids. Germline V gives CDR1 SGHRS, CDR2 YFSETQ. V was clipped by 2 bases and J by 1 base, with 12 bases between them. The CDR3 DNA reads as TGCGCCAGCAGCTTCCACGCTAGCGAGAACACCGGGGAGCTGTTTTAT. It yields the protein CASSFHASENTGELFY.